This is a list of T cell receptor beta chains from one sample in a study of T cells in Graves' hyperthyroidism and ophthalmopathy. TCRdb called the multiplex PCR reads again in MiXCR, with one record for every CDR3 protein. Of hundreds of thousands of distinct CDR3 sequences in the sample, around 13% were seen once. Sequencing was performed on blood. Receptor source: a woman aged 45 to 65 with Graves' ophthalmopathy. The CDR3 runs from the conserved cysteine through the conserved F or W. D genes are given only for firm matches. Where a row states a size, it is once, few, many or the class of an expanded clone; other rows omit it.

few TRBJ2-1 TRBV7-9 NA CASSLVRESYNEQFF TGTGCCAGCAGCTTAGTACGGGAGTCCTACAATGAGCAGTTCTTC
NA TRBJ2-1 TRBV27 TRBD2 CASSPLAGVNEQFF TGTGCCAGCAGCCCACTAGCGGGTGTCAATGAGCAGTTCTTC
NA TRBJ2-3 TRBV5-4 NA CASSPGGTGSDTQYF TGTGCCAGCAGCCCCGGGGGGACAGGCTCCGATACGCAGTATTTT
NA TRBJ2-1 TRBV14 TRBD2 CASSQRTSGADEQFF TGTGCCAGCAGCCAGAGGACTAGCGGGGCAGATGAGCAGTTCTTC
many TRBJ2-7 TRBV12-3/TRBV12-4 NA CASSLSRKTYEQYF TGTGCCAGCAGTTTAAGCCGAAAAACCTACGAGCAGTACTTC
NA TRBJ1-5 TRBV6-2/TRBV6-3 NA CASSYDRAHQPQHF TGTGCCAGCAGTTACGATAGGGCCCATCAGCCCCAGCATTTT
many TRBJ2-3 TRBV12-5 TRBD2 CASGLVKRLAGEIRGTDTQYF TGTGCTAGTGGTTTGGTAAAGCGGCTAGCGGGCGAGATCAGAGGCACAGATACGCAGTATTTT
few TRBJ1-1 TRBV20-1 TRBD1 CSAATGAMNTEAFF TGCAGTGCCGCTACAGGGGCCATGAACACTGAAGCTTTCTTT
many TRBJ1-1 TRBV6-2/TRBV6-3 NA CASSKGPAEAFF TGTGCCAGCAGCAAAGGTCCCGCTGAAGCTTTCTTT
many TRBJ2-7 TRBV7-9 NA CASSPQTVISSYEQYF TGTGCCAGCAGCCCTCAGACGGTCATAAGCTCCTACGAGCAGTACTTC
few TRBJ2-2 TRBV7-2 NA CASSLTRQAGELFF TGTGCCAGCAGCCTAACACGTCAGGCCGGGGAGCTGTTTTTT
NA TRBJ2-6 TRBV6-2/TRBV6-3 TRBD2 CASSNSGRANVLTF TGTGCCAGCAGTAATAGCGGGAGGGCCAACGTCCTGACTTTC
once TRBJ2-7 TRBV7-2 TRBD2 CASSLVGVAGYEQYF TGTGCCAGCAGCTTAGTGGGGGTAGCGGGTTACGAGCAGTACTTC
NA TRBJ2-2 TRBV2 NA CASSRGADGELFF TGTGCCAGCAGCCGAGGGGCGGACGGGGAGCTGTTTTTT
NA TRBJ2-1 TRBV4-2 TRBD2 CASSQETSGSIVDEQFF TGTGCCAGCAGCCAAGAGACTAGCGGGAGTATTGTCGATGAGCAGTTCTTC
many TRBJ2-3 TRBV6-2/TRBV6-3 NA CASAQNTDTQYF TGTGCCAGCGCGCAGAACACAGATACGCAGTATTTT
NA TRBJ1-3 TRBV4-1 TRBD1 CASSQEGTGSGNTIYF TGCGCCAGCAGCCAAGAGGGGACAGGTTCTGGAAACACCATATATTTT
many TRBJ2-7 TRBV20-1 NA CSARDLYEQYF TGCAGTGCTAGAGATCTTTACGAGCAGTACTTC
few TRBJ2-2 TRBV5-1 NA CASSLAAAGTGELFF TGCGCCAGCAGCTTGGCCGCAGCGGGCACCGGGGAGCTGTTTTTT
NA TRBJ2-7 TRBV6-5 NA CASSYFGGPREQYF TGTGCCAGCAGTTACTTTGGGGGGCCGAGAGAGCAGTACTTC
few TRBJ2-2 TRBV20-1 TRBD2 CSASPMSGRRNTGELFF TGCAGTGCTAGTCCCATGAGCGGGAGGCGGAACACCGGGGAGCTGTTTTTT
many TRBJ1-1 TRBV28 NA CASSPPELLNTEAFF TGTGCCAGCAGTCCCCCAGAGTTACTTAACACTGAAGCTTTCTTT
many TRBJ2-2 TRBV20-1 NA CSAPGWANTGELFF TGCAGTGCTCCCGGGTGGGCGAACACCGGGGAGCTGTTTTTT
NA TRBJ1-5 TRBV19 TRBD1 CASQTGGAYQPQHF TGTGCCAGCCAAACAGGGGGCGCATATCAGCCCCAGCATTTT
many TRBJ2-7 TRBV20-1 TRBD2 CSARSGAGLPYEQYF TGCAGTGCTAGGAGCGGAGCGGGATTACCCTACGAGCAGTACTTC
NA TRBJ1-2 TRBV20-1 TRBD1 CSASEPGQGKGGYTF TGCAGTGCTAGCGAACCGGGACAGGGGAAGGGAGGCTACACCTTC
NA TRBJ1-2 TRBV27 NA CASSLQRGSLGGYTF TGTGCCAGCAGTTTGCAGCGGGGATCCCTCGGTGGCTACACCTTC
NA TRBJ2-2 TRBV5-1 TRBD1 CASTTQGASTGELFF TGCGCCAGCACCACACAGGGGGCGAGTACCGGGGAGCTGTTTTTT
many TRBJ2-1 TRBV14 NA CASSQVVRRLYNEQFF TGTGCCAGCAGCCAAGTAGTGCGGCGCTTGTACAATGAGCAGTTCTTC
NA TRBJ2-3 TRBV4-2 NA CASSQGWGDTQYF TGTGCCAGCAGCCAAGGCTGGGGGGATACGCAGTATTTT
NA TRBJ2-1 TRBV6-6 TRBD1 CASSYSWTGGNEQFF TGTGCCAGCAGTTACTCTTGGACAGGGGGCAATGAGCAGTTCTTC
few TRBJ2-1 TRBV11-2 TRBD2 CASSLELGGAYNEQFF TGTGCCAGCAGCTTAGAGCTCGGGGGGGCCTACAATGAGCAGTTCTTC
many TRBJ2-1 TRBV3-1 NA CASSGNSYNEQFF TGTGCCAGCAGCGGAAACTCCTACAATGAGCAGTTCTTC
few TRBJ1-5 TRBV20-1 NA CSATKDVNSNQPQHF TGCAGTGCTACCAAGGACGTCAATAGCAATCAGCCCCAGCATTTT
many TRBJ2-7 TRBV18 NA CASSPSLGLSSYEQYF TGTGCCAGCTCACCAAGTTTGGGACTGTCTTCCTACGAGCAGTACTTC
many TRBJ1-1 TRBV28 NA CASSPRQGGLAFF TGTGCCAGCAGTCCCCGCCAGGGTGGACTGGCTTTCTTT
many TRBJ1-3 TRBV5-1 NA CASSRWARTNSGNTIYF TGCGCCAGCAGCCGGTGGGCCAGGACCAACTCTGGAAACACCATATATTTT
NA TRBJ2-7 TRBV18 TRBD1 CASSPDRGAYEQYF TGTGCCAGCTCACCAGACAGGGGAGCCTACGAGCAGTACTTC
few TRBJ2-7 TRBV18 NA CASSLVAPKPGYEQYF TGTGCCAGCTCACTCGTGGCCCCAAAGCCTGGGTACGAGCAGTACTTC
many TRBJ1-5 TRBV18 NA CASSDSNQPQHF TGTGCCAGCTCGGATAGCAATCAGCCCCAGCATTTT
NA TRBJ2-3 TRBV7-2 TRBD2 CASRKGTSGTTDTQYF TGTGCCAGCAGAAAGGGGACTAGCGGGACCACAGATACGCAGTATTTT
many TRBJ1-6 TRBV7-9 TRBD1 CASSRDRGISDSPLHF TGTGCCAGCAGCCGGGACAGGGGCATCTCAGATTCACCCCTCCACTTT
NA TRBJ1-3 TRBV18 NA CASSPPGQDTGNTIYF TGTGCCAGCTCACCACCGGGGCAGGACACTGGAAACACCATATATTTT
NA TRBJ2-2 TRBV3-1 TRBD2 CASSHLSGRGSGELFF TGTGCCAGCAGCCACCTAAGCGGGAGAGGCTCCGGGGAGCTGTTTTTT
many TRBJ1-1 TRBV27 TRBD1 CASSFRGSGTEAFF TGTGCCAGCAGTTTCAGGGGGAGTGGGACTGAAGCTTTCTTT
few TRBJ2-2 TRBV27 NA CASSSQTYQSEAGELFF TGTGCCAGCAGTTCTCAGACTTACCAAAGTGAGGCCGGGGAGCTGTTTTTT
few TRBJ2-3 TRBV6-1 TRBD2 CASSEASGRRGTQYF TGTGCCAGCAGTGAGGCTAGCGGGAGGCGGGGTACGCAGTATTTT
NA TRBJ2-3 TRBV11-2 NA CASSLRGAGAQYF TGTGCCAGCAGCTTGAGAGGGGCAGGTGCGCAGTATTTT
many TRBJ2-7 TRBV12-3/TRBV12-4 TRBD1 CASSLTGQGTYEQYF TGTGCCAGCAGTTTAACTGGACAGGGAACCTACGAGCAGTACTTC
few TRBJ2-1 TRBV6-5 TRBD2 CASRPTRASGAYNEQFF TGTGCCAGCAGACCTACTCGAGCTAGCGGGGCCTACAATGAGCAGTTCTTC
many TRBJ1-1 TRBV11-2 NA CASTVSGVGDTEAFF TGTGCCAGCACCGTCTCGGGCGTCGGGGACACTGAAGCTTTCTTT